This TCR beta chain comes out of a study of Ad26.COV2.S vaccination and SARS-CoV-2 variants. Only in-frame clones appear in the TCRdb table, and some are missing; sequencing was by immunoSEQ multiplex PCR. The data contain fewer than 500,000 clones, roughly 91% of them singletons. Germline V gives CDR1 SNHLY, CDR2 FYNNEI. The V gene end was trimmed by 5 bases and the J gene end by 6 bases; junction bases not matched to a gene: 4. The length of the CDR3 is 14 residues. The sample's treatment: some 20 received Ad26.COV2.S at low or high dose, single or two shots; roughly five received placebo; per-sample allocation not given. The investigators took samples on day 63 after the first vaccine or placebo injection.

The chain carries TRBV2 and TRBJ2-2; TRBD1 matches 9 bases. Material: peripheral blood, obtained in a trial of Ad26.COV2.S vaccine versus placebo. This TCR came from a person aged 18-65 years who received the Ad26.COV2.S COVID-19 vaccine or a placebo. Here the CDR3 reads CASSRTGESGELFF. The CDR3 DNA sequence: TGTGCCAGCAGTCGGACAGGGGAATCCGGGGAGCTGTTTTTT.